This T cell receptor (beta chain) was documented in a study of blood T cell repertoires in COVID-19. Trimming left V 10 bases short and J 7 bases short, with 13 bases between. Germline V gene data show CDR1 as ENHRY and CDR2 as SYGVKD. The CDR3 runs 12 residues. Repertoires were generated with immunoSEQ multiplex PCR, while TCRdb's copy carries only in-frame clones and drops some. Of 200,000 or so clones listed, 70% to 90% are singletons. Recruitment covered under 25 US areas and drew participants whose ages spanned roughly 18 to 100 years. The chain recombines TRBV10-3 with TRBJ2-2; D unresolved. Sequencing used PBMCs or T cells enriched from blood (not recorded which). The TCR sequence derives from a woman in her 40s with acute COVID-19. CDR3 nucleotides: TGTGCCACCTCAACTTCGGGCGGGGAGCTGTTTTTT. It is translated as CATSTSGGELFF.